These 27 T cell receptor beta chains came from one sample sequenced in a study of CD8 T cells in Susac syndrome. Random hexamers were used to reverse transcribe an amount of about 0.5 to 1 ug RNA. TCRdb fed the immunoSEQ multiplex PCR reads into MiXCR, producing one record per CDR3 protein. The repertoire holds about 130,000 distinct CDR3 sequences, with nearly 95% as singletons. Sequenced sample: CD4+ T cells from PBMCs. These receptors originate from a human donor in good health.

This chain connects TRBV12-3 or TRBV12-4 to TRBJ2-7; no clear D gene. Trimming left V 3 bases short and J 1 base short, with 7 bases between. This CDR3 is 13 amino acids long. The CDR3: CASSFGDSYEQYF. CDR3 DNA sequence: TGTGCCAGCAGTTTTGGGGATTCCTACGAGCAGTACTTC.

The CDR3 sequence is CATSRELGTGHNSPLHF. Written as DNA, the CDR3 is TGTGCCACCAGCAGAGAATTGGGTACAGGGCATAATTCACCCCTCCACTTT. The rearrangement links TRBV15 to TRBJ1-6, with TRBD1 as a possible D gene (6 bases). CDR3 length: 17 amino acids. Germline-derived CDR1 and CDR2 are LNHNV and YYDKDF (reference sequence). The V end lost 0 bases, the J end lost 5 bases, and 14 bases lay between the germline ends.

This clonotype came up once. The chain has TRBV18 and TRBJ1-5; no definite D call. The CDR3 is made up of 16 amino acids. V was cut by 3 bases and J by 2 bases, with 14 bases left in between. Germline loops: CDR1 KGHSH, CDR2 LQKENI. The DNA for the CDR3 is TGTGCCAGCTCACCTGTCCCTTTGCTTGGCAATCAGCCCCAGCATTTT. It codes for CASSPVPLLGNQPQHF. Full variable domain (remainder filled in from reference TRBV18 and TRBJ1-5): NAGVMQNPRHLVRRRGQEARLRCSPMKGHSHVYWYRQLPEEGLKFMVYLQKENIIDESGMPKERFSAEFPKEGPSILRIQQVVRGDSAAYFCASSPVPLLGNQPQHFGDGTRLSIL.

The gene calls are TRBV29-1 and TRBJ2-3; maybe TRBD2 (6 bases). The CDR3 has 14 amino acids. Germline V CDR1 and CDR2: SQVTM, ANQGSEA. Deletions cut 8 bases from V and 0 bases from J, with 15 bases between. CDR3 coding DNA: TGCAGCACCGCCCCTAGCGCAAGCACAGATACGCAGTATTTT. Its translation: CSTAPSASTDTQYF.

In nucleotides, the CDR3 is TGTGCCAGCACCCCAGCGGGAGGGGCCTACGAGCAGTACTTC. Translated, it gives CASTPAGGAYEQYF. The chain links TRBV11-2 to TRBJ2-7, with TRBD2 matching over 10 bases. This CDR3 contains 14 residues. The germline V gene encodes CDR1 SGHAT and CDR2 FQNNGV. Unmatched junction bases numbered 5, after V lost 7 bases and J lost 2 bases.

The chain recombines TRBV28 with TRBJ2-3; 8 bases are shared with TRBD1. CDR1 is MDHEN and CDR2 is SYDVKM in the germline V gene. This CDR3 is 14 amino acids long. The V and J ends lost 6 bases and 2 bases, in that order; junction bases with no gene match: 4. The CDR3 sequence is CASSRGQVTDTQYF. The DNA of the CDR3 is TGTGCCAGCAGCCGGGGACAGGTCACAGATACGCAGTATTTT.

The chain carries TRBV2 and TRBJ2-5, with D possibly called TRBD1 or TRBD2 (6 bases each). This CDR3 has 14 residues. Germline CDR1 and CDR2: SNHLY and FYNNEI. Trimming cost V 8 bases and J 2 bases, with 15 bases left between them. The CDR3 reads CASLPGAGQETQYF. The DNA for the CDR3 is TGTGCCAGCCTCCCAGGGGCGGGACAAGAGACCCAGTACTTC.

The V call is TRBV7-6, the J call TRBJ2-5; D is unclear. Germline CDR1 reads SGHVS; CDR2 reads FNYEAQ. This CDR3 comprises 13 residues. V lost 2 bases and J lost 1, with 5 bases in between. The CDR3 coding sequence is TGTGCCAGCAGCTTACGGGCCCAAGAGACCCAGTACTTC. Protein product: CASSLRAQETQYF.

The V call is TRBV7-2, the J call TRBJ2-7; D unclear. CDR1 and CDR2 from the germline V gene are SGHTA and FQGNSA. This CDR3 has 13 amino acids. Trimming shortened V by 0 bases and J by 5 bases, and 8 bases separated the two germline ends. The DNA of the CDR3 is TGTGCCAGCAGCTTAGCGTGGGCCCACGAGCAGTACTTC. Translation: CASSLAWAHEQYF.

The chain recombines TRBV14 with TRBJ2-6; the match to TRBD2 covers 11 bases. V lost 3 bases and J lost 6; bases outside the gene matches: 7. The CDR3 is 17 residues long. Germline assignment: CDR1 SGHDN and CDR2 FVKESK. The DNA of the CDR3 is TGTGCCAGCAGCCACGGACTAGCGGGTTCCTCGGCCAACGTCCTGACTTTC. Protein product: CASSHGLAGSSANVLTF.

The genes are TRBV7-2 and TRBJ2-2; D perhaps matches TRBD1 (5 bases). The germline V gene has CDR1 SGHTA and CDR2 FQGNSA. The CDR3 sequence is 15 residues long. Trimming cost V 6 bases and J 2 bases, with 13 bases left between them. CDR3 sequence: CASSLLGPNTGELFF. CDR3 coding DNA: TGTGCCAGCAGTCTCTTGGGGCCAAACACCGGGGAGCTGTTTTTT.

J is TRBJ2-2 and V is TRBV24-1; D is unclear. Germline assignment: CDR1 KGHDR and CDR2 SFDVKD. V lost 3 bases and J lost 3, with 10 bases in between. The CDR3 consists of 15 residues. CDR3 nucleotides: TGTGCCACCAGTGATCTGGGTAGGGACACCGGGGAGCTGTTTTTT. Encoded protein: CATSDLGRDTGELFF.

V usage is TRBV7-2 and J usage is TRBJ2-7; 9 nucleotides line up with TRBD2. Germline CDR1 SGHTA, CDR2 FQGNSA. With V trimmed by 5 bases and J by 3 bases, 8 bases remained unmatched. The CDR3 runs to 15 residues. CDR3 sequence (DNA): TGTGCCAGCAGCGTTAGCGGGAGTGATATCTACGAGCAGTACTTC. Translation gives CASSVSGSDIYEQYF.

The genes are TRBV7-2 and TRBJ2-1; weak D call: TRBD2 (6 bases). The V gene's germline CDR1 is SGHTA and CDR2 FQGNSA. This CDR3 is built from 15 residues. With 1 base removed from V and 6 bases from J, the gap between germline ends came to 13 bases. The CDR3 DNA sequence: TGTGCCAGCAGCTTAGTTGGGGGAGCGGGCAATGAGCAGTTCTTC. Translated, it gives CASSLVGGAGNEQFF.

This rearrangement joins TRBV20-1 to TRBJ2-7; D may be TRBD2 (6 bases). The CDR3 loop spans 16 amino acids. From germline, CDR1 is DFQATT and CDR2 SNEGSKA (reference sequence). Trimming cost V 3 bases and J 5 bases, with 23 bases left between them. CDR3 protein: CSASRLAAPGIHEQYF. CDR3 coding DNA: TGCAGTGCTAGTCGATTAGCGGCCCCCGGGATCCACGAGCAGTACTTC.

The chain employs TRBV29-1 and TRBJ2-7; D might be TRBD1 or TRBD2, each matching 5 bases. In germline, CDR1 is SQVTM, CDR2 ANQGSEA. The CDR3 loop spans 13 amino acids. V lost 6 bases to trimming and J lost 6 bases, with 18 bases between them. The CDR3 region is CSVLGQGRGEQYF. The CDR3 coding sequence is TGCAGCGTCCTGGGTCAGGGACGAGGCGAGCAGTACTTC.

The rearrangement uses TRBV11-2 and TRBJ2-5, with 8 bases lining up with TRBD2. The CDR3 runs to 18 residues. Germline assignment: CDR1 SGHAT and CDR2 FQNNGV. Germline trimming cut 6 bases from V and 2 bases from J; bases unmatched to any gene: 17. The CDR3 DNA sequence: TGTGCCAGCAGTTCCGGACGGAGCGGGAGAGGGAATCAAGAGACCCAGTACTTC. It yields the protein CASSSGRSGRGNQETQYF.

The chain joins TRBV12-3 or TRBV12-4 to TRBJ2-7, with TRBD1 matching over 8 bases. The CDR3 is 14 residues long. V was clipped by 5 bases and J by 6 bases; unmatched bases: 9. CDR3 amino acids: CASSRTGISGEQYF. The CDR3 coding sequence is TGTGCCAGCAGTCGGACAGGGATCTCCGGCGAGCAGTACTTC.

The rearrangement links TRBV29-1 to TRBJ1-2; D is unresolved. Germline CDR1 and CDR2: SQVTM and ANQGSEA. CDR3 length: 12 residues. V dropped 0 bases and J dropped 4 bases, with 6 bases sitting between them. CDR3 sequence (DNA): TGCAGCGTTGAAGAACGGCCCTATGGCTACACCTTC. This sequence encodes CSVEERPYGYTF.

The chain has TRBV2 and TRBJ2-1; 11 bases line up with TRBD2. The CDR3 runs to 15 residues. The germline gives CDR1 SNHLY, CDR2 FYNNEI. V was clipped by 10 bases and J by 8 bases; unmatched bases: 13. CDR3 protein: CATQQLLAGEHEQFF. The CDR3 coding sequence is TGTGCCACCCAGCAGCTACTAGCGGGAGAGCATGAGCAGTTCTTC.

The genes are TRBV27 and TRBJ2-6, with D possibly matching TRBD2 (7 bases). V gave up 5 bases and J gave up 2 bases, with 16 bases separating them. The CDR3 is 17 amino acids. The germline gives CDR1 MNHEY, CDR2 SMNVEV (reference sequence). In DNA, the CDR3 is TGTGCCAGCAGTCCGTACCGGGGGGCCGCTGGGGCCAACGTCCTGACTTTC. This translates into CASSPYRGAAGANVLTF.

The chain uses TRBV29-1 and TRBJ2-3; 11 nucleotides align to TRBD2. V shed 4 bases, J shed 3 bases, and the junction held 3 bases outside the gene matches. Germline V gene lookup returns CDR1 SQVTM and CDR2 ANQGSEA. The length of the CDR3 is 14 residues. The CDR3 reads CSVVPSGRTDTQYF. CDR3 nucleotide sequence: TGCAGCGTTGTACCTAGCGGGAGGACAGATACGCAGTATTTT.

The chain uses TRBV6-5 and TRBJ1-2; perhaps TRBD1 as D (5 bases). Trimming cost V 4 bases and J 4 bases, with 13 bases left between them. The CDR3 contains 14 residues. Germline V lookup: CDR1 MNHEY, CDR2 SVGAGI. The CDR3 region has the DNA TGTGCCAGCAGTTCGGCGGGACTTACCTATGGCTACACCTTC. This encodes CASSSAGLTYGYTF.

In DNA form, the CDR3 reads TGTGCCAGCAGTTTTAGTTCCCCTTGGCAACTGTTTTTT. Protein: CASSFSSPWQLFF. V gene TRBV12-3 or TRBV12-4 combines with J gene TRBJ1-4, with D unresolved. Trimming pared 3 bases from V and 12 bases from J, leaving 14 bases between. The CDR3 contains 13 residues.

The V call is TRBV29-1, the J call TRBJ2-2; the match to TRBD2 covers 8 bases. Looked up from germline, CDR1 is SQVTM and CDR2 is ANQGSEA. This CDR3 has 15 amino acids. With V trimmed by 5 bases and J by 6 bases, 11 bases remained unmatched. Here the CDR3 DNA reads TGCAGCGTTTCTGGGACTCCTAGCGGGCCCGGGGAGCTGTTTTTT. It specifies CSVSGTPSGPGELFF.

The chain employs TRBV18 and TRBJ2-4; 7 positions agree with TRBD1. The CDR3 extends over 12 amino acids. Germline CDR1 is KGHSH and CDR2 is LQKENI. Trimming took 5 bases from V and 10 from J; bases not matched to a gene: 5. For the CDR3, the DNA is TGTGCCAGCTCAGCCGACAGGGTAATTCAGTACTTC. It is translated as CASSADRVIQYF.

This chain joins TRBV19 and TRBJ1-5; D unresolved. V was trimmed by 6 bases and J by 6 bases, leaving 9 bases between them. The V gene's germline CDR1 is LNHDA and CDR2 SQIVND (reference sequence). This CDR3 has 12 amino acids. The CDR3 DNA sequence: TGTGCCAGTAGGTGGGTGGGTCAGCCCCAGCATTTT. Translated, it gives CASRWVGQPQHF.